The rows below give T cell receptor beta chains drawn from one sample of a study of blood T cell repertoires in COVID-19. Generated by immunoSEQ multiplex PCR, the TCRdb table keeps only in-frame clones and is missing some. Seen here are nearly 90,000 clones, approximately 88% observed once, and the top ten hold 0.47%. Sequences were obtained from peripheral blood. The source is a man aged 60-69 years with acute or convalescent COVID-19. Each CDR3 is given with its conserved first and last residue. The D gene is left open where the match is weak. Clone size, where shown, is once, few, many, or a class for clones that have expanded.

d_call: NA; v_call: TRBV3-1/TRBV3-2; clone_size: NA; j_call: TRBJ1-4; cdr3_aa: CASSQGGHGRGPGEKLFF; cdr3_nt: TGTGCCAGCAGCCAAGGGGGCCACGGCAGGGGACCTGGTGAAAAACTGTTTTTT
d_call: TRBD2; v_call: TRBV24-1; clone_size: NA; j_call: TRBJ2-1; cdr3_aa: CATSDFLAGGGNEQFF; cdr3_nt: TGTGCCACCAGTGATTTCTTGGCGGGGGGTGGCAATGAGCAGTTCTTC
d_call: TRBD1; v_call: TRBV6-4; clone_size: NA; j_call: TRBJ2-2; cdr3_aa: CASSDDRVTGELFF; cdr3_nt: TGTGCCAGCAGTGACGACAGGGTGACCGGGGAGCTGTTTTTT
d_call: NA; v_call: TRBV6-5; clone_size: NA; j_call: TRBJ1-1; cdr3_aa: CASSYQGITEAFF; cdr3_nt: TGTGCCAGCAGCTACCAGGGCATCACTGAAGCTTTCTTT
d_call: NA; v_call: TRBV9; clone_size: NA; j_call: TRBJ2-3; cdr3_aa: CASSVGGVGTDTQYF; cdr3_nt: TGTGCCAGCAGCGTAGGAGGTGTTGGCACAGATACGCAGTATTTT
d_call: TRBD1; v_call: TRBV24-1; clone_size: NA; j_call: TRBJ1-2; cdr3_aa: CATSEGTVNYGYTF; cdr3_nt: TGTGCCACCAGTGAGGGGACAGTCAACTATGGCTACACCTTC
d_call: NA; v_call: TRBV19; clone_size: NA; j_call: TRBJ2-5; cdr3_aa: CASSRSSQETQYF; cdr3_nt: TGTGCCAGTAGTAGGTCTAGCCAAGAGACCCAGTACTTC
d_call: NA; v_call: TRBV29-1; clone_size: NA; j_call: TRBJ1-1; cdr3_aa: CSVKNLEVSDTEAFF; cdr3_nt: TGCAGCGTTAAAAACCTCGAGGTTTCGGACACTGAAGCTTTCTTT
d_call: TRBD1; v_call: TRBV29-1; clone_size: NA; j_call: TRBJ1-5; cdr3_aa: CSVRDSPDQPQHF; cdr3_nt: TGCAGCGTCAGGGACAGCCCGGATCAGCCCCAGCATTTT
d_call: TRBD1; v_call: TRBV19; clone_size: NA; j_call: TRBJ1-1; cdr3_aa: CASSVGTGRDEAFF; cdr3_nt: TGTGCCAGTAGTGTTGGGACAGGCCGAGATGAAGCTTTCTTT
d_call: NA; v_call: TRBV19; clone_size: NA; j_call: TRBJ1-2; cdr3_aa: CASSASRQGGYGYTF; cdr3_nt: TGTGCCAGTAGTGCCTCCCGGCAGGGTGGCTATGGCTACACCTTC
d_call: NA; v_call: TRBV11-2; clone_size: NA; j_call: TRBJ2-1; cdr3_aa: CASSLVGGRVSYNEQFF; cdr3_nt: TGTGCCAGCAGCTTAGTGGGGGGGCGCGTGTCCTACAATGAGCAGTTCTTC
d_call: TRBD1; v_call: TRBV5-8; clone_size: NA; j_call: TRBJ1-5; cdr3_aa: CASSLTPLTGRNQPQHF; cdr3_nt: TGTGCCAGCAGTCTTACCCCTCTGACAGGGAGAAATCAGCCCCAGCATTTT
d_call: TRBD2; v_call: TRBV2; clone_size: NA; j_call: TRBJ2-1; cdr3_aa: CASSQGRTSSYNEQFF; cdr3_nt: TGTGCCAGCAGCCAGGGACGGACTAGCTCCTACAATGAGCAGTTCTTC
d_call: TRBD1; v_call: TRBV29-1; clone_size: once; j_call: TRBJ1-2; cdr3_aa: CSVERGTGRNYGYTF; cdr3_nt: TGCAGCGTTGAAAGGGGGACAGGGCGAAACTATGGCTACACCTTC
d_call: NA; v_call: TRBV19; clone_size: NA; j_call: TRBJ2-5; cdr3_aa: CASSPQGIQETQYF; cdr3_nt: TGTGCCAGTAGTCCACAGGGTATCCAAGAGACCCAGTACTTC
d_call: TRBD2; v_call: TRBV11-3; clone_size: NA; j_call: TRBJ2-3; cdr3_aa: CASSPSGLGPDTQYF; cdr3_nt: TGTGCCAGCAGCCCCTCCGGACTAGGACCAGATACGCAGTATTTT
d_call: TRBD1; v_call: TRBV24-1; clone_size: NA; j_call: TRBJ2-7; cdr3_aa: CATSDGGQGSYEQYF; cdr3_nt: TGTGCCACCAGTGATGGGGGACAGGGGAGTTACGAGCAGTACTTC
d_call: NA; v_call: TRBV28; clone_size: NA; j_call: TRBJ1-6; cdr3_aa: CASSLLADYNSPLHF; cdr3_nt: TGTGCCAGCAGTTTATTGGCAGATTATAATTCACCCCTCCACTTT
d_call: NA; v_call: TRBV10-1; clone_size: NA; j_call: TRBJ1-3; cdr3_aa: CASSDGGGTASGNTIYF; cdr3_nt: TGCGCCAGCAGTGATGGTGGTGGAACAGCATCTGGAAACACCATATATTTT
d_call: TRBD1; v_call: TRBV6-1; clone_size: NA; j_call: TRBJ2-5; cdr3_aa: CASSAFGTGETQYF; cdr3_nt: TGTGCCAGCAGTGCCTTCGGGACAGGAGAGACCCAGTACTTC
d_call: TRBD1; v_call: TRBV6-5; clone_size: NA; j_call: TRBJ2-7; cdr3_aa: CASRKGTGGSYEQYF; cdr3_nt: TGTGCCAGCAGGAAAGGGACAGGAGGATCCTACGAGCAGTACTTC
d_call: NA; v_call: TRBV11-2; clone_size: NA; j_call: TRBJ2-7; cdr3_aa: CASSLSKGSSSYEQYF; cdr3_nt: TGTGCCAGCAGCTTATCTAAGGGGTCGAGCTCCTACGAGCAGTACTTC
d_call: NA; v_call: TRBV7-9; clone_size: NA; j_call: TRBJ2-1; cdr3_aa: CASSPLGHLSYNEQFF; cdr3_nt: TGTGCCAGCAGCCCCTTGGGACACCTCTCCTACAATGAGCAGTTCTTC
d_call: NA; v_call: TRBV13; clone_size: NA; j_call: TRBJ1-1; cdr3_aa: CASSPDGGQKAFF; cdr3_nt: TGTGCCAGCAGCCCCGATGGGGGACAAAAAGCTTTCTTT
d_call: NA; v_call: TRBV30; clone_size: NA; j_call: TRBJ2-7; cdr3_aa: CAWSVLGGGEQYF; cdr3_nt: TGTGCCTGGAGTGTACTGGGGGGTGGCGAGCAGTACTTC
d_call: TRBD2; v_call: TRBV10-3; clone_size: NA; j_call: TRBJ2-7; cdr3_aa: CAISEWAGGSSYEQYF; cdr3_nt: TGTGCCATCAGTGAGTGGGCGGGAGGGAGCTCCTACGAGCAGTACTTC
d_call: TRBD1; v_call: TRBV24-1; clone_size: NA; j_call: TRBJ2-1; cdr3_aa: CATSDFGLGQGRGEQFF; cdr3_nt: TGTGCCACCAGTGATTTTGGGCTAGGACAGGGGAGGGGGGAGCAGTTCTTC
d_call: TRBD1; v_call: TRBV7-8; clone_size: NA; j_call: TRBJ2-2; cdr3_aa: CASSLARTGGTGELFF; cdr3_nt: TGTGCCAGCAGCTTAGCGAGGACAGGGGGTACCGGGGAGCTGTTTTTT
d_call: TRBD1; v_call: TRBV29-1; clone_size: NA; j_call: TRBJ2-2; cdr3_aa: CSVSRTGNTGELFF; cdr3_nt: TGCAGCGTTTCCAGGACAGGGAACACCGGGGAGCTGTTTTTT
d_call: TRBD1; v_call: TRBV6-5; clone_size: NA; j_call: TRBJ1-5; cdr3_aa: CASSDRGDQPQHF; cdr3_nt: TGTGCCAGCAGCGACAGGGGAGATCAGCCCCAGCATTTT
d_call: NA; v_call: TRBV5-6; clone_size: NA; j_call: TRBJ2-5; cdr3_aa: CASSFRGREETQYF; cdr3_nt: TGTGCCAGCAGCTTTCGGGGTAGGGAAGAGACCCAGTACTTC
d_call: NA; v_call: TRBV10-1; clone_size: NA; j_call: TRBJ1-1; cdr3_aa: CASSDHPGGREAFF; cdr3_nt: TGCGCCAGCAGTGATCATCCGGGAGGTAGGGAAGCTTTCTTT
d_call: NA; v_call: TRBV7-9; clone_size: once; j_call: TRBJ2-4; cdr3_aa: CASSLAPPLPSEVQYF; cdr3_nt: TGTGCCAGCAGCTTAGCCCCACCCCTTCCCTCGGAGGTTCAGTACTTC
d_call: TRBD1; v_call: TRBV5-8; clone_size: NA; j_call: TRBJ1-2; cdr3_aa: CASSPRQGAYNYGYTF; cdr3_nt: TGTGCCAGCAGCCCCCGGCAGGGGGCCTATAACTATGGCTACACCTTC
d_call: NA; v_call: TRBV9; clone_size: NA; j_call: TRBJ2-7; cdr3_aa: CASSRDISAEQYF; cdr3_nt: TGTGCCAGCAGCCGCGACATATCTGCCGAGCAGTACTTC
d_call: NA; v_call: TRBV24-1; clone_size: few; j_call: TRBJ2-3; cdr3_aa: CATSDPAVASTDTQYF; cdr3_nt: TGTGCCACCAGTGACCCAGCGGTAGCTAGCACAGATACGCAGTATTTT
d_call: NA; v_call: TRBV5-6; clone_size: once; j_call: TRBJ2-7; cdr3_aa: CASSLGGGHRSYEQYF; cdr3_nt: TGTGCCAGCAGCTTGGGAGGCGGACACAGGTCTTACGAGCAGTACTTC
d_call: NA; v_call: TRBV5-1; clone_size: NA; j_call: TRBJ2-5; cdr3_aa: CASSLATEEETQYF; cdr3_nt: TGCGCCAGCAGCTTGGCGACAGAAGAAGAGACCCAGTACTTC
d_call: NA; v_call: TRBV2; clone_size: few; j_call: TRBJ1-2; cdr3_aa: CASRKGQNDYGYTF; cdr3_nt: TGTGCCAGCAGAAAGGGACAAAACGACTATGGCTACACCTTC
d_call: NA; v_call: TRBV13; clone_size: once; j_call: TRBJ1-1; cdr3_aa: CASSLGTGVNLNTEAFF; cdr3_nt: TGTGCCAGCAGCTTAGGGACGGGGGTGAACCTGAACACTGAAGCTTTCTTT
d_call: TRBD1; v_call: TRBV19; clone_size: once; j_call: TRBJ2-7; cdr3_aa: CASSITGGYEQYF; cdr3_nt: TGTGCCAGTAGTATAACAGGGGGCTACGAGCAGTACTTC
d_call: NA; v_call: TRBV27; clone_size: NA; j_call: TRBJ1-6; cdr3_aa: CASSLTPTRSLHF; cdr3_nt: TGTGCCAGCAGTTTAACGCCCACGCGGTCCCTCCACTTT
d_call: NA; v_call: TRBV6-5; clone_size: NA; j_call: TRBJ1-5; cdr3_aa: CASSIQGNQPQHF; cdr3_nt: TGTGCCAGCAGTATACAGGGAAATCAGCCCCAGCATTTT
d_call: TRBD2; v_call: TRBV20-1; clone_size: NA; j_call: TRBJ2-5; cdr3_aa: CSASWGGGRETQYF; cdr3_nt: TGCAGTGCTAGTTGGGGCGGGGGGAGAGAGACCCAGTACTTC
d_call: TRBD1; v_call: TRBV18; clone_size: NA; j_call: TRBJ1-4; cdr3_aa: CASSPRTGGSTNEKLFF; cdr3_nt: TGTGCCAGCTCACCCCGGACAGGGGGCTCAACTAATGAAAAACTGTTTTTT
d_call: TRBD2; v_call: TRBV28; clone_size: once; j_call: TRBJ2-7; cdr3_aa: CASSPPGLGTYEQYF; cdr3_nt: TGTGCCAGCAGTCCTCCGGGACTAGGGACCTACGAGCAGTACTTC
d_call: TRBD2; v_call: TRBV7-2; clone_size: NA; j_call: TRBJ2-1; cdr3_aa: CASSPGGRLAGAHNEQFF; cdr3_nt: TGTGCCAGCAGTCCCGGAGGCCGACTAGCGGGGGCACACAATGAGCAGTTCTTC
d_call: NA; v_call: TRBV9; clone_size: NA; j_call: TRBJ2-7; cdr3_aa: CASSVEAGSYEQYF; cdr3_nt: TGTGCCAGCAGCGTAGAGGCAGGCTCCTACGAGCAGTACTTC
d_call: TRBD1; v_call: TRBV10-3; clone_size: NA; j_call: TRBJ2-1; cdr3_aa: CAISAQDRNNEQFF; cdr3_nt: TGTGCCATCAGTGCGCAGGACAGGAACAATGAGCAGTTCTTC
d_call: TRBD1; v_call: TRBV7-8; clone_size: once; j_call: TRBJ1-1; cdr3_aa: CASSHMRTGHTEAFF; cdr3_nt: TGTGCCAGCAGCCACATGCGGACAGGGCACACTGAAGCTTTCTTT
d_call: TRBD2; v_call: TRBV3-1/TRBV3-2; clone_size: NA; j_call: TRBJ2-5; cdr3_aa: CASSHGTSAETQYF; cdr3_nt: TGTGCCAGCAGCCATGGGACTAGCGCAGAGACCCAGTACTTC
d_call: TRBD2; v_call: TRBV24-1; clone_size: NA; j_call: TRBJ2-7; cdr3_aa: CATSDWGGPYEQYF; cdr3_nt: TGTGCCACCAGTGATTGGGGGGGACCCTACGAGCAGTACTTC
d_call: NA; v_call: TRBV24-1; clone_size: NA; j_call: TRBJ1-5; cdr3_aa: CATPNTYKFGVGNQPQHF; cdr3_nt: TGTGCCACTCCCAACACCTATAAATTCGGGGTGGGGAATCAGCCCCAGCATTTT
d_call: TRBD2; v_call: TRBV9; clone_size: NA; j_call: TRBJ2-5; cdr3_aa: CASSEGLADQETQYF; cdr3_nt: TGTGCCAGCAGCGAGGGACTAGCGGACCAAGAGACCCAGTACTTC